The next 9 T cell receptor beta chains were all read from a single sample in a study of blood T cells in healthy people across ages. It was with a sample-barcoded 5' primer and a J-beta primer mix that a second PCR of about 6 to 11 cycles was run. MiXCR, applied by TCRdb to the 5' RACE reads, yields one record per CDR3 protein. The table includes roughly 570,000 distinct CDR3 sequences, 27% detected once. Sequenced: blood. These receptors were obtained from a woman in her seventies in good health.

The chain employs TRBV7-9 and TRBJ1-5; 8 positions agree with TRBD1. Per the germline V gene, CDR1 is SEHNR and CDR2 is FQNEAQ (reference sequence). The CDR3 runs 16 residues. V shed 1 base, J shed 3 bases, and the junction held 5 bases outside the gene matches. The CDR3 spells CASSLGAGGNNQPQHF. The CDR3, as DNA: TGTGCCAGCAGCTTAGGGGCAGGGGGCAACAATCAGCCCCAGCATTTT. The whole variable domain, filled in from reference TRBV7-9 and TRBJ1-5, reads DTGVSQNPRHKITKRGQNVTFRCDPISEHNRLYWYRQTLGQGPEFLTYFQNEAQLEKSRLLSDRFSAERPKGSFSTLEIQRTEQGDSAMYLCASSLGAGGNNQPQHFGDGTRLSIL.

The rearrangement uses TRBV7-9 and TRBJ2-3; 9 positions match TRBD2. V trimming: 7 bases; J trimming: 1 base; junction bases outside the gene matches: 6. Looked up from germline, CDR1 is SEHNR and CDR2 is FQNEAQ (reference sequence). This CDR3 is built from 15 residues. The CDR3 reads CASTLIAGGTDTQYF. CDR3 in DNA: TGTGCCAGCACCCTTATAGCGGGGGGCACAGATACGCAGTATTTT.

This clonotype occurred a few times. This chain links TRBV4-3 with TRBJ1-6; tentative D call: TRBD1 (5 bases). The germline gives CDR1 LGHNA, CDR2 YSLEER. This CDR3 has 14 amino acids. Trimming pared 1 base from V and 12 bases from J, leaving 13 bases between. Here the CDR3 DNA reads TGCGCCAGCAGCCAAGTCGGGGCGCGGTTACCCCTCCACTTT. This codes for CASSQVGARLPLHF.

This clonotype was counted between two and nine times. This chain connects TRBV12-3 or TRBV12-4 to TRBJ1-1, with 8 positions matching TRBD1. The V gene end was trimmed by 6 bases and the J gene end by 6 bases; junction bases not matched to a gene: 9. CDR3 size: 14 residues. This CDR3 reads CASSPTDRVAEAFF. In DNA form, the CDR3 reads TGTGCCAGCAGCCCGACGGACAGGGTGGCTGAAGCTTTCTTT.

The chain is built from TRBV7-9 and TRBJ1-5, with D tentatively TRBD1 (6 bases). The V gene's germline CDR1 is SEHNR and CDR2 FQNEAQ (reference sequence). V gave up 5 bases and J gave up 7 bases, with 12 bases separating them. The CDR3 contains 13 residues. The CDR3 bases are TGTGCCAGCAGCAAACTACAGGGACAGCCCCAGCATTTT. Translation gives CASSKLQGQPQHF. Supplemented by reference TRBV7-9 and TRBJ1-5, the full variable domain reads DTGVSQNPRHKITKRGQNVTFRCDPISEHNRLYWYRQTLGQGPEFLTYFQNEAQLEKSRLLSDRFSAERPKGSFSTLEIQRTEQGDSAMYLCASSKLQGQPQHFGDGTRLSIL.

This clonotype was observed a few times. The rearrangement links TRBV21-1 to TRBJ2-4. TRBV21-1 is deemed a pseudogene. The CDR3 loop spans 15 amino acids. CDR3 region: CASSSGPVAKNIQYF. CDR3 nucleotide sequence: TGTGCCAGCAGCTCCGGACCGGTAGCCAAAAACATTCAGTACTTC.

The chain combines TRBV4-3 with TRBJ1-2; possible D gene TRBD1, 5 bases. Deletions cut 0 bases from V and 1 base from J, with 15 bases between. CDR3 length: 17 amino acids. Germline assignment: CDR1 LGHNA and CDR2 YSLEER. The CDR3 region has the DNA TGCGCCAGCAGCCAAGATCTCAGGGATCGGTTTAACTATGGCTACACCTTC. This translates into CASSQDLRDRFNYGYTF.

V is TRBV7-9 and J is TRBJ1-6; no reliable D call. Germline CDR1 and CDR2: SEHNR and FQNEAQ (reference sequence). V lost 5 bases and J lost 8, with 10 bases in between. The CDR3 is 13 residues long. DNA of the CDR3: TGTGCCAGCAGCCCTATCGCAGATTCACCCCTCCACTTT. This encodes CASSPIADSPLHF.

The chain employs TRBV7-8 and TRBJ2-7, with D possibly being TRBD2 (5 bases). The V end was cut by 1 base, the J end by 5 bases, with 9 bases between. There are 13 residues in the CDR3. The germline CDR1 and CDR2 sequences are SGHVS and FQNEAQ. The CDR3 region has the DNA TGTGCCAGCAGCTTAGATCTCGGGGACGAGCAGTACTTC. Translation: CASSLDLGDEQYF.